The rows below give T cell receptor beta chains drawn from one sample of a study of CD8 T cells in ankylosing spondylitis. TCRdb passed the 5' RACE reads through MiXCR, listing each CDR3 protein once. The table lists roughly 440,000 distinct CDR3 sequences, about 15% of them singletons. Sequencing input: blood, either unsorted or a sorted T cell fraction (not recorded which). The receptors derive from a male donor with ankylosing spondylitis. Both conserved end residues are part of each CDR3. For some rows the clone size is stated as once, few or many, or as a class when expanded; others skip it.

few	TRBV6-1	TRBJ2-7	CASSEAFSVYEQYF
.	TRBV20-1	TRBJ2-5	CSARIGQGGETQYF
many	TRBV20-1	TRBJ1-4	CSARDLVGGTNEKLFF
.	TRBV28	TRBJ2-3	CASSWGGPRGDTQYF
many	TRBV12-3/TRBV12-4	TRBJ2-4	CASTPGGSQNIQYF
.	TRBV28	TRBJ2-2	CASSWGWNTGELFF
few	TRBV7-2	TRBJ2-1	CASSLVTGGGNEQFF
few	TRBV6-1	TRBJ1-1	CASSRGMGGRGGTEAFF
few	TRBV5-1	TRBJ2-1	CASSLDLRWTGVLWNEQFF
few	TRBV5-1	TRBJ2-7	CASSFFRDRGSYEQYF
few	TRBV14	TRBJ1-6	CASRPIQELASPLHF
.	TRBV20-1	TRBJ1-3	CSAWGPTRNSGNTIYF
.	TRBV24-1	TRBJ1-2	CATSDSGYYGYTF
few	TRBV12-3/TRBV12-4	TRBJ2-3	CASSLAVVGTDTQYF
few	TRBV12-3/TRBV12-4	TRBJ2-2	CASSKTSGGPPSRTGELFF
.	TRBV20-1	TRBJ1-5	CSASGTQPQHF
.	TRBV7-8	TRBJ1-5	CASSLSTGNQPQHF
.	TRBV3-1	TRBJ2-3	CASSRGGATDTQYF
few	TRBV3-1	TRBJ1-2	CASSHAQVGTHGYTF
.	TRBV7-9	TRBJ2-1	CASSFERSHNEQFF
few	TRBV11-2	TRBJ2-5	CASSPRRAPYQETQYF
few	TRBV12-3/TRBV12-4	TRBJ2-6	CASSLYEGSAGANVLTF
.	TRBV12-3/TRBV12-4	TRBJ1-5	CASSWWGSPGDQPQHF
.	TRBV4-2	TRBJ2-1	CASSQASGGLYNEQFF
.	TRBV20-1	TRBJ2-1	CSARERLPLAVLSNEQFF
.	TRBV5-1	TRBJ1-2	CASSLADGIAYGYTF
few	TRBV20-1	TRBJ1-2	CSALNRGNYGYTF
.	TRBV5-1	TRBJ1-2	CASSLSLGPSGYTF
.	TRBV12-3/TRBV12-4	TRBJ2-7	CASSPLAGGTSEQYF
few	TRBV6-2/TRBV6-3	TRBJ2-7	CASSSPAGFYEQYF
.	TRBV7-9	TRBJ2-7	CASRRGLAGVNEQYF
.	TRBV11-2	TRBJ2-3	CASSPGTSGVPSTDTQYF
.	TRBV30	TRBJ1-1	CAWSVWGTEAFF
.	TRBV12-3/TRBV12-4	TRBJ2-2	CASSSSTLAGGGKNTGELFF
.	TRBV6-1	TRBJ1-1	CASSEPFASGAFF
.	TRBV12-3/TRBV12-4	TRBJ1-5	CASRLDRGQPQHF
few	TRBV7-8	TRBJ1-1	CASSFIGRDTEAFF
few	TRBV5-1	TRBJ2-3	CASSTGTTTDTQYF
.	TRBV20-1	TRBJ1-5	CSAWTGASNQPQHF
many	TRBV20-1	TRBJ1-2	CSTEGDRVGDGYTF
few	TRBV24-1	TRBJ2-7	CATSDRRRGDSYEQYF
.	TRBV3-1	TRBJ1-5	CASSQGTQRNQPQHF
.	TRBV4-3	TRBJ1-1	CASSQDEGAWNTEAFF
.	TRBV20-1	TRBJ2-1	CSATKGTSGSNEQFF
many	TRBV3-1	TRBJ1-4	CASSPTRTVEKLFF
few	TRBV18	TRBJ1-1	CASSPFQTTEAFF
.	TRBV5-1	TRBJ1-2	CASSLAEGSYGYTF